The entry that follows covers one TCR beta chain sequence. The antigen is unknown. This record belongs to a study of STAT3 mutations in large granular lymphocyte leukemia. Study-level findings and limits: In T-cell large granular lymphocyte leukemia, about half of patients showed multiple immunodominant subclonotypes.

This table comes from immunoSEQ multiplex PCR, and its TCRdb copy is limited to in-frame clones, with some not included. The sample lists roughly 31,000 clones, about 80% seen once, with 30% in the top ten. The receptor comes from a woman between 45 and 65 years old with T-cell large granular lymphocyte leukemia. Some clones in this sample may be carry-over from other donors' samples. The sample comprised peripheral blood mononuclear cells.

The CDR3 region is CASHPGQGGYEQYF. For the CDR3, the DNA is TGCGCCAGCCACCCGGGACAGGGAGGCTACGAGCAGTACTTC. The chain carries TRBV5-1 and TRBJ2-7; 9 bases map to TRBD1. The V gene's germline CDR1 is SGHRS and CDR2 YFSETQ. The CDR3 spans 14 residues. Trimming removed 7 bases from V and 3 bases from J; junction bases left unmatched: 8.